The next 29 T cell receptor beta chains were all read from a single sample in a study of blood T cell repertoires in COVID-19. Sequencing used immunoSEQ multiplex PCR; TCRdb keeps in-frame clones, though not all of them. The sample lists about 200,000 clones, roughly three quarters occurring once. The sample comprised peripheral blood. These TCRs come from a woman in her thirties or forties with COVID-19, enrolled during active disease.

CDR3 amino acids: CASSLDRGKNNEQFF. In DNA form, the CDR3 reads TGTGCCAGCAGCCTCGACAGGGGGAAAAACAATGAGCAGTTCTTC. This chain uses TRBV11-2 with TRBJ2-1, with 9 bases matching TRBD1. The CDR3 consists of 15 residues. Trimming cost V 5 bases and J 5 bases; bases outside gene matches: 7. Germline V gene lookup returns CDR1 SGHAT and CDR2 FQNNGV. The whole variable domain, remainder taken from reference TRBV11-2 and TRBJ2-1, is EAGVAQSPRYKIIEKRQSVAFWCNPISGHATLYWYQQILGQGPKLLIQFQNNGVVDDSQLPKDRFSAERLKGVDSTLKIQPAKLEDSAVYLCASSLDRGKNNEQFFGPGTRLTVL.

The gene calls are TRBV7-3 and TRBJ2-5; a possible D gene is TRBD2 (5 bases). This CDR3 is built from 15 residues. The V and J ends lost 5 bases and 2 bases respectively, with 15 bases between them. Germline values: CDR1 SGHTA, CDR2 FQGTGA. The CDR3 protein is CASSRGLRNQETQYF. DNA for the CDR3: TGTGCCAGCAGCCGCGGACTGAGGAATCAAGAGACCCAGTACTTC.

The J gene is TRBJ2-1, the V gene TRBV5-1; possibly TRBD1 for D (5 bases). Between the trimmed V and J ends, which lost 4 bases and 5 bases, there was a span of 19 bases. Germline loops: CDR1 SGHRS, CDR2 YFSETQ. The CDR3 runs to 16 residues. CDR3 region: CASSDFRVNPHNEQFF. Written as DNA, the CDR3 is TGCGCCAGCAGCGATTTCAGGGTCAACCCCCACAATGAGCAGTTCTTC.

Here the CDR3 DNA reads TGCGCCAGCAGCCAAGTTCCGGGTGATTCCTACAATGAGCAGTTCTTC. As protein: CASSQVPGDSYNEQFF. V gene TRBV4-1 combines with J gene TRBJ2-1; D uncertain. V was shortened by 1 base and J by 1 base, with 11 bases between the two germline ends. CDR1 is MGHRA, CDR2 YSYEKL, per germline. There are 16 residues in the CDR3.

This clone has only a few counts. The chain combines TRBV6-4 with TRBJ2-3, with 7 bases aligning to TRBD1. This CDR3 region has 15 residues. V was pared by 5 bases and J by 1 base, with 6 bases of the junction left unmatched. Germline lookup yields CDR1 MRHNA and CDR2 SNTAGT. CDR3 coding DNA: TGTGCCAGCAGTACGTCCGGACAGGGCACAGATACGCAGTATTTT. Amino acids: CASSTSGQGTDTQYF.

The CDR3 DNA reads as TGTGCCAGCGCGATCGGCGGGGGGACTAACTATGGCTACACCTTC. This gives the protein CASAIGGGTNYGYTF. The V gene is TRBV6-5, the J gene TRBJ1-2, with D perhaps matching TRBD1 (5 bases). Trimming removed 8 bases from V and 0 bases from J, with 16 bases in between. Germline CDR1 is MNHEY and CDR2 is SVGAGI. There are 15 residues in the CDR3.

CDR3 residues: CASLVGAAEAFF. DNA for the CDR3: TGTGCCAGCCTGGTAGGCGCGGCTGAAGCTTTCTTT. The chain uses TRBV12-1 and TRBJ1-1. TRBV12-1 is tagged as a pseudogene. This CDR3 region has 12 residues.

The V gene is TRBV4-1, the J gene TRBJ1-6; 7 positions match TRBD1. V lost 7 bases, J lost 5 bases, and 5 bases stayed unmatched. Germline loops: CDR1 MGHRA, CDR2 YSYEKL. This CDR3 is 14 amino acids long. Here the CDR3 reads CASTGQINNSPLHF. The DNA of the CDR3 is TGCGCCAGCACGGGACAGATAAATAATTCACCCCTCCACTTT.

This chain uses TRBV6-4 with TRBJ2-3, with 13 nucleotides matching TRBD2. Germline trimming cut 5 bases from V and 4 bases from J; bases unmatched to any gene: 3. The CDR3 is 15 residues long. Germline values: CDR1 MRHNA, CDR2 SNTAGT. CDR3 in DNA: TGTGCCAGCAGTCAACTAGCGGGAGGGTCAGATACGCAGTATTTT. It specifies CASSQLAGGSDTQYF.

This clone has a handful of counts. The chain links TRBV19 to TRBJ2-7; 10 positions match TRBD1. The V segment lost 8 bases and the J segment 6 bases; nucleotides outside the gene matches: 7. This CDR3 spans 13 amino acids. Germline CDR1 LNHDA, CDR2 SQIVND (reference sequence). The CDR3 nucleotides are TGTGCCAGTGGGGGACAGGGGTCCCTCGAGCAGTACTTC. The encoded protein is CASGGQGSLEQYF. Filled out from reference TRBV19 and TRBJ2-7, the complete variable domain reads DGGITQSPKYLFRKEGQNVTLSCEQNLNHDAMYWYRQDPGQGLRLIYYSQIVNDFQKGDIAEGYSVSREKKESFPLTVTSAQKNPTAFYLCASGGQGSLEQYFGPGTRLTVT.

The rearrangement joins TRBV7-2 to TRBJ2-2; tentative D call: TRBD2 (6 bases). Germline CDR1 and CDR2: SGHTA and FQGNSA. The V end was cut by 6 bases, the J end by 3 bases, with 11 bases between. The CDR3 consists of 14 residues. The chain's CDR3 is CASSRDSYTGELFF. The CDR3 DNA is TGTGCCAGCAGTCGGGACTCCTACACCGGGGAGCTGTTTTTT.

The rearrangement uses TRBV6-2 or TRBV6-3 and TRBJ2-2; 7 bases agree with TRBD2. This CDR3 has 17 amino acids. Unmatched junction bases numbered 5, after V lost 1 base and J lost 0 bases. Germline lookup yields CDR1 MNHEY and CDR2 SVGEGT. The CDR3 nucleotides read TGTGCCAGCAGTTACTGGTCGGGGGGTGCGAACACCGGGGAGCTGTTTTTT. Its protein product is CASSYWSGGANTGELFF.

This chain links TRBV6-4 with TRBJ1-2; TRBD1 aligns across 7 bases. The CDR3 runs to 13 residues. Looked up from germline, CDR1 is MRHNA and CDR2 is SNTAGT. The ends lost 6 bases at V and 7 bases at J; junction bases unmatched: 8. The CDR3 loop reads CASSPDRAGGYTF. CDR3 DNA: TGTGCCAGCAGCCCAGACAGGGCTGGTGGCTACACCTTC.

V and J are TRBV18 and TRBJ2-7, with D possibly matching TRBD2 (6 bases). Germline loops: CDR1 KGHSH, CDR2 LQKENI. The CDR3 extends over 15 amino acids. V lost 5 bases, J lost 2 bases, and 16 bases lay in between. The CDR3 loop is CASSEGLATTYEQYF. CDR3 nucleotides: TGTGCCAGCTCAGAGGGACTGGCTACGACCTACGAGCAGTACTTC.

This chain links TRBV10-3 with TRBJ1-1, with D hard to call. The CDR3 is 13 amino acids. Germline lookup yields CDR1 ENHRY and CDR2 SYGVKD. Trimming shortened V by 8 bases and J by 3 bases, and 13 bases separated the two germline ends. DNA of the CDR3: TGTGCCATCTGCGGGGTTAGGGACACTGAAGCTTTCTTT. As protein: CAICGVRDTEAFF.

The chain couples TRBV12-5 to TRBJ2-3; 7 nucleotides line up with TRBD2. CDR1 is LGHNT and CDR2 is FRNRAP in the germline V gene. The CDR3 sequence is 12 residues long. V was pared by 3 bases and J by 9 bases, with 3 bases of the junction left unmatched. Written as DNA, the CDR3 is TGTGCTAGTGGTTTACTAGCGATCACGCAGTATTTT. The encoded protein is CASGLLAITQYF. The full variable domain, completed using reference TRBV12-5 and TRBJ2-3, is DARVTQTPRHKVTEMGQEVTMRCQPILGHNTVFWYRQTMMQGLELLAYFRNRAPLDDSGMPKDRFSAEMPDATLATLKIQPSEPRDSAVYFCASGLLAITQYFGPGTRLTVL.

The chain employs TRBV9 and TRBJ2-1; 14 bases map to TRBD2. V was pared by 3 bases and J by 7 bases, with 6 bases of the junction left unmatched. Germline lookup yields CDR1 SGDLS and CDR2 YYNGEE. This CDR3 spans 16 amino acids. The CDR3 sequence: CASSGGTSGGYNEQFF. In DNA form, the CDR3 reads TGTGCCAGCAGCGGTGGGACTAGCGGGGGTTATAATGAGCAGTTCTTC.

The rearrangement joins TRBV5-8 to TRBJ2-5; tentative D call: TRBD2 (6 bases). Germline CDR1 and CDR2: SGHTS and YDEGEE. Trimming cost V 5 bases and J 7 bases, with 15 bases left between them. CDR3 length: 13 amino acids. The DNA of the CDR3 is TGTGCCAGCAGTGGGGACTTAAGAGGGACCCAGTACTTC. Its protein product is CASSGDLRGTQYF. Together with reference TRBV5-8 and TRBJ2-5, the CDR3 gives the full variable domain: EAGVTQSPTHLIKTRGQQATLRCSPISGHTSVYWYQQALGLGLQFLLWYDEGEERNRGNFPPRFSGRQFPNYSSELNVNALELEDSALYLCASSGDLRGTQYFGPGTRLLVL.

V usage is TRBV5-1 and J usage is TRBJ1-2, with TRBD1 identical over 8 bases. With V trimmed by 0 bases and J by 2 bases, 3 bases remained unmatched. The length of the CDR3 is 15 residues. Germline V gene sequence: CDR1 SGHRS, CDR2 YFSETQ. CDR3 protein: CASSLGTGYNYGYTF. The CDR3 DNA reads TGCGCCAGCAGCTTGGGGACAGGGTACAACTATGGCTACACCTTC. Full variable domain (outside the CDR3, taken from reference TRBV5-1 and TRBJ1-2): KAGVTQTPRYLIKTRGQQVTLSCSPISGHRSVSWYQQTPGQGLQFLFEYFSETQRNKGNFPGRFSGRQFSNSRSEMNVSTLELGDSALYLCASSLGTGYNYGYTFGSGTRLTVV.

The V call is TRBV12-3 or TRBV12-4, the J call TRBJ1-2, with D maybe TRBD1 (5 bases). Trimming shortened V by 2 bases and J by 7 bases, and 11 bases separated the two germline ends. This CDR3 is built from 13 residues. CDR3 sequence reads: CASSLQGGGGYTF. CDR3 coding DNA: TGTGCCAGCAGTTTACAGGGAGGAGGTGGCTACACCTTC.

The J gene is TRBJ2-1, the V gene TRBV11-3; TRBD2 aligns across 7 bases. Germline trimming cut 5 bases from V and 1 base from J; bases unmatched to any gene: 14. The CDR3 totals 18 residues. Germline V gene lookup returns CDR1 SGHNT and CDR2 YENEEA. The CDR3 region has the DNA TGTGCCAGCAGCCACACTCCCCGGGAGGCCCTGTCCTACAATGAGCAGTTCTTC. This translates into CASSHTPREALSYNEQFF. The complete variable domain, with remaining parts taken from reference TRBV11-3 and TRBJ2-1, reads EAGVVQSPRYKIIEKKQPVAFWCNPISGHNTLYWYLQNLGQGPELLIRYENEEAVDDSQLPKDRFSAERLKGVDSTLKIQPAELGDSAVYLCASSHTPREALSYNEQFFGPGTRLTVL.

The J gene is TRBJ2-7, the V gene TRBV29-1, with 9 nucleotides matching TRBD1. This CDR3 is built from 13 residues. V shed 3 bases, J shed 6 bases, and the junction held 6 bases outside the gene matches. CDR1 SQVTM and CDR2 ANQGSEA come from the germline V gene. This chain's CDR3 is CSVETGGTSEQYF. CDR3 coding DNA: TGCAGCGTTGAGACAGGGGGAACCTCCGAGCAGTACTTC.

This chain connects TRBV2 to TRBJ2-1, with 11 nucleotides matching TRBD2. J lost 7 bases, V lost 3 bases, and 5 bases had no gene match. This CDR3 has 15 residues. Germline V gene lookup returns CDR1 SNHLY and CDR2 FYNNEI. CDR3 loop: CASSDARLAGNEQFF. CDR3 sequence (DNA): TGTGCCAGCAGTGATGCCCGACTAGCGGGAAATGAGCAGTTCTTC.

This chain uses TRBV30 with TRBJ1-2; D is uncertain. The germline V gene encodes CDR1 GTSNPN and CDR2 SVGIG (reference sequence). The CDR3 has 11 amino acids. Between the trimmed V and J ends, which lost 4 bases and 8 bases, there was a span of 11 bases. The CDR3 here is CAWTGVWGYTF. Here the CDR3 DNA reads TGTGCCTGGACCGGGGTGTGGGGCTACACCTTC.

This clone was found once. V is TRBV5-1 and J is TRBJ2-3; D is perhaps TRBD2 (5 bases). This CDR3 is built from 15 residues. CDR1 and CDR2 (germline): SGHRS, YFSETQ. The V end was cut by 2 bases, the J end by 3 bases, with 13 bases between. The CDR3 sequence is CASSLERPGTDTQYF. CDR3 coding DNA: TGCGCCAGCAGCTTAGAGAGGCCGGGGACAGATACGCAGTATTTT. The whole variable domain, filled in from reference TRBV5-1 and TRBJ2-3, reads KAGVTQTPRYLIKTRGQQVTLSCSPISGHRSVSWYQQTPGQGLQFLFEYFSETQRNKGNFPGRFSGRQFSNSRSEMNVSTLELGDSALYLCASSLERPGTDTQYFGPGTRLTVL.

The V call is TRBV4-1, the J call TRBJ1-5, with 7 nucleotides matching TRBD1. Germline CDR1 MGHRA, CDR2 YSYEKL. The junction had 14 bases not matched to a gene; V was cut back by 0 bases and J by 12 bases. The CDR3 runs 16 residues. The CDR3 protein is CASSQDRSRGVQDQHF. The CDR3 bases are TGCGCCAGCAGCCAAGATAGATCCAGGGGGGTCCAAGACCAGCATTTT.

V gene TRBV19 combines with J gene TRBJ1-5; TRBD1 agrees at 10 bases. The ends lost 2 bases at V and 3 bases at J; junction bases unmatched: 7. Per the germline V gene, CDR1 is LNHDA and CDR2 is SQIVND (reference sequence). The CDR3 covers 17 residues. As DNA, the CDR3 is TGTGCCAGTAGTATACTGGGGACAGGGGTGGTCAATCAGCCCCAGCATTTT. Translated, it gives CASSILGTGVVNQPQHF.

Note on this clone: The same CDR3 also results from other DNA sequences found in this sample. The chain uses TRBV20-1 and TRBJ1-1; unclear D gene. CDR1 and CDR2 from the germline V gene are DFQATT and SNEGSKA (reference sequence). This CDR3 has 11 residues. Trimming pared 6 bases from V and 5 bases from J, leaving 10 bases between. In DNA form, the CDR3 reads TGCAGTGCACCGGGGAAAACTGAAGCTTTCTTT. Its translation: CSAPGKTEAFF.

The V and J genes are TRBV19 and TRBJ2-7, with 10 nucleotides matching TRBD2. This CDR3 is 14 amino acids long. V was pared by 6 bases and J by 4 bases, with 6 bases of the junction left unmatched. CDR1 LNHDA and CDR2 SQIVND come from the germline V gene (reference sequence). Here the CDR3 DNA reads TGTGCCAGTAGCAGCGGGGGGGGCGCGTACGAGCAGTACTTC. Translation gives CASSSGGGAYEQYF.